This TCR beta chain was found in a study of cytomegalovirus exposure and HLA in healthy donors (dated by TCRdb to about 2017). About the full investigation: According to an earlier analysis of 587 of the donors, 150 million to 200 million T cells yielded 90 million to 140 million unique TCR beta sequences and roughly 280 Gb of sequence data. An early release covering just under 650 HLA-typed donors comprised about 300 gigabases of sequencing data and tens of millions of unique TCR sequences. The later analysis used no new phenotypic data to find candidate immune exposures, relying instead on TCR beta sequences and their occurrence across donors. Typing coverage varied by locus: about 629-640 donors for A, B, C, DRB1 and DQB1; 522 for DQA1; 600 to 610 for DPA1; about 450 for DPB1. Roughly five DR-DQ haplotypes were treated as single units for association and clustering because of strong linkage in the cohort. Donor age, sex, ethnicity and CMV serostatus were compiled together with the repertoire data. Using immunosequencing, the study profiled T cell repertoires from around 670 subjects and related those repertoires to cytomegalovirus serostatus. Among some 400 genotyped donors of the cohort, an average of approximately 220,000 unique TCR beta nucleotide sequences was sequenced per donor, of which 15% to 20% were non-productive. The study was designed to test whether signatures of past pathogen exposure could be identified by cataloging public T cell receptors. All discovery cohort repertoires had been generated on a single sequencing platform. Besides the first cohort of under 700 subjects, a separate validation cohort made up of over 100 different subjects was used. A later analysis re-analyzed previously published TCR beta repertoires from 666 donors and added high-resolution HLA genotyping to study TCR occurrence patterns. An earlier analysis of fewer than 700 of the donors applied high-throughput TCR beta sequencing to assess whether each TCR beta V gene segment acted as functional or pseudogenic. The genetic ancestry cluster associated with self-reported Caucasian donors included 65% to 90% of the 300 to 400 genotyped donors. A later genetic analysis used genome-wide SNP genotypes for about 65% of the 666 donors, treating that subset as a discovery cohort. Both class I and class II loci were covered by HLA typing, at four-digit resolution. The study combined high-throughput TCR immunosequencing, statistical association of individual TCRs with disease status, and machine learning to predict cytomegalovirus infection status. The full study reports these points: In vitro tests confirmed that a few of the cytomegalovirus-associated TCR beta chains recognize cytomegalovirus antigens. Across donors, most TCR sequences were observed very rarely, whereas some public TCRs were present in many individuals. In both the original and validation cohorts, the classifier was reported to diagnose cytomegalovirus status with high specificity and sensitivity. For the cohort, immune exposure information was limited to CMV serostatus. In a later genetic analysis, fewer N-insertions in productive TCRs were reported among donors in an Asian-associated ancestry cluster than the roughly 640-donor mean. This cohort had only TCR beta chains sequenced, and the lack of alpha or paired-chain data limited which features could be detected. When HLA alleles, especially DR and DQ, strongly co-occurred, attributing TCR associations to individual alleles was difficult. A further reported finding was that TCR beta sequences accurately predicted the HLA-A and HLA-B alleles for most subjects in the first cohort. Because the 87-base-pair reads could not distinguish some IMGT-functional V segments, including TRBV6-2 and TRBV6-3, those segments were excluded. Broadly in line with IMGT annotations, most TCR beta V segments showed up in productive rearrangements about 87% or about 30% of the time in an earlier analysis of 450 to 600 of the donors. It was suggested by the authors that the approach could potentially be generalized to other disease states and immunological phenotypes. In a later analysis, several top co-occurrence clusters were reported to appear linked to parvovirus B19, influenza, CMV and Epstein-Barr virus. The study gave a list of about 150 TCR beta chains associated with cytomegalovirus. V-gene and J-gene trimming of TCR beta chains was associated with a missense DCLRE1C variant in a later genetic analysis, and the association was replicated in an independent cohort. At a false discovery rate of 0.05, a later analysis linked 15,000 to 20,000 TCR beta sequences to specific HLA alleles. According to a later analysis, TCR association rates differed among HLA loci, with DRB1 alleles showing the most associated TCRs and HLA-C alleles showing the fewest. A later analysis found that HLA-associated TCR beta chains were more clonally expanded and had lower generation probabilities than equally common non-associated chains. The earlier analysis of a few hundred of the donors excluded 15 to 20 rarely observed V segments, including chromosome 9 orphons, because counts were too low. Linkage disequilibrium might explain the correlated functional status among segregating V segments, but an unknown experimental factor could not be excluded. Roughly uniform sequencing depth across donors was assumed in presence/absence analyses, although this assumption may not hold. Most CMV-associated TCR beta chains appeared to be HLA-restricted in a later analysis, and the HLA associations seemed to be driven largely by CMV exposure. Because HLA typing was missing for some donors at each locus, association tests included only the typed subset. A cluster of highly shared sequence variants was judged likely to be a technical artifact of the sequencing pipeline.

In the case of this clone: Its recognized antigen is unknown. Base quality data are lacking; no much larger clone is found one base away.

The germline V gene specifies MNHEY as CDR1 and SVGAGI as CDR2. The CDR3 spans 13 residues, from the cysteine through the phenylalanine. The kept DNA is CDR3 alone, 39 bases in frame from the first base. The cohort consisted of hundreds of healthy bone marrow donors. Cohort members were all nominally healthy when sampled, although unrecorded immune exposures were likely present. The donor was CMV seropositive and was included in the group of approximately 310 seropositive cohort members. Every donor gave a peripheral blood sample, and the peripheral blood mononuclear cells from that sample were used for TCR beta sequencing. The Qiagen DNeasy Blood Extraction Kit was used to extract genomic DNA from the blood cell samples. The method was the immunoSEQ multiplex PCR assay. A mixture of 60 forward primers for TCR Vbeta segments and 13 reverse primers for TCR Jbeta segments was used in the multiplex PCR. Amplification of the CDR3 region of rearranged TCR beta genes was performed with a multiplex PCR assay on genomic DNA. On the Illumina HiSeq System, the amplified TCR beta libraries were sequenced as 87-base-pair reads. The original pipeline was this. A later analysis counted about 80 million unique TCR beta chains across the 700 or so repertoires, and around 12 million of these chains were shared by at least two donors. To remove PCR and sequencing errors, raw reads were error-corrected and collapsed into unique sequences using a nearest-neighbor algorithm that merged closely related sequences. CDR3 sequences were aligned to IMGT reference sequences to assign V, D and J gene segments. Each retained sequence needed at least a six-nucleotide match to both a V gene segment and a J gene segment. A rearrangement was called productive if the CDR3 had no stop codons and remained in frame with V and J, and every other rearrangement was called non-productive. CDR3 was defined according to IMGT convention as the region running from the second conserved V-encoded cysteine to the conserved J-encoded phenylalanine. The earlier analysis of approximately 500 of the donors excluded sequences that lacked an unambiguous match to a single V gene segment. An earlier analysis of a few hundred of the donors called V segments functional above 56.7% productive rearrangements and segregating when the between-donor standard deviation exceeded 5%. To diagnose cytomegalovirus status from the catalog of TCR beta chain sequences, a statistical classification framework was built. V and J gene assignment, in a later analysis, came from comparing TCR nucleotide sequences with IMGT/GENE-DB human TR gene sequences. A later analysis assigned CDR3 sequences and most-parsimonious VDJ recombination scenarios with the TCRdist pipeline. In a later analysis, each TCR beta chain was defined by its CDR3 amino acid sequence together with its V-gene family, and reads without a unique V-gene family were excluded. As a way to deal with suspected cross-contamination and a sequencing artifact, a later analysis dropped approximately 570 nucleotide sequences that were highly shared and had low generation probability. In a later analysis, a clonal expansion index was calculated for each public chain from normalized within-repertoire ranks of inferred template counts. A later analysis computed generation probabilities with a VDJ recombination model fitted to out-of-frame rearrangements, and checked the results against IGoR. Hypergeometric tests were used in a later analysis to score TCR-TCR, TCR-HLA and TCR-CMV co-occurrence, with a repertoire-size bias correction applied to the TCR pairs. A later analysis estimated false discovery rates by permuting HLA or CMV assignments 20 times. In a later analysis, co-occurring TCRs were grouped with DBSCAN, and TCRdist sequence similarity was added when clustering was performed within HLA-allele-positive subsets. Repertoires with fewer than 30,000 or more than 120,000 public chains, plus five repertoires with anomalous nucleotide sharing, were excluded from co-occurrence clustering. The immuneACCESS repertoire file appears here via TCRdb, limited to in-frame rearrangements. These files lack a portion of the clones; in checked studies, under half of the deficit traces to unresolved V genes, and the cause of the others is not known. The D gene and trimming were derived from the DNA, and the V and J assignments and clone size from that table. This sample has more than 95,000 clones in its table, and less than 85% of those were observed once. Of the sample, more than 8% is held by the ten largest clones.

Material: PBMCs. The receptor was isolated from a man in his forties or fifties in good health and CMV-seropositive. This receptor chain uses TRBV6-5 and TRBJ2-5; the D gene is not confidently resolved. The J call may be mistaken, given a closer DNA end match to TRBJ2-7. The base sequence is TGTGCCAGCAGTTACATTCGGTTCCACGAGCAGTACTTC. It is translated as CASSYIRFHEQYF.